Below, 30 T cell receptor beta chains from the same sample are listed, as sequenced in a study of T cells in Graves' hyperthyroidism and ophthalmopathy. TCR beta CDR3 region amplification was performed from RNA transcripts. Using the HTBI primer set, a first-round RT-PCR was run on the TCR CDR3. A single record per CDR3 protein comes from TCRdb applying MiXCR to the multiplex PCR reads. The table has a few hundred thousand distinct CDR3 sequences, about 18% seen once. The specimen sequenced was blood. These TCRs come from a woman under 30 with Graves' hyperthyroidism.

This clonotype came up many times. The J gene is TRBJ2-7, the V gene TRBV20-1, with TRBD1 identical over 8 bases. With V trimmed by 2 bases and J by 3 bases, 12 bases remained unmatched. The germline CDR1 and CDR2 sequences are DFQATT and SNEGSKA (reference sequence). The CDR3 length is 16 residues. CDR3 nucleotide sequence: TGCAGTGCTAGACCAGCCGCCCTCGGACAGGGCTACGAGCAGTACTTC. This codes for CSARPAALGQGYEQYF.

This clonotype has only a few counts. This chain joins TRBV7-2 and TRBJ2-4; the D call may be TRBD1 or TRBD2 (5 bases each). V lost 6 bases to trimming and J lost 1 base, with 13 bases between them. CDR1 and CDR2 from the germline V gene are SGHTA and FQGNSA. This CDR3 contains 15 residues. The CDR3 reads CASRARGAAKNIQYF. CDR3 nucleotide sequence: TGTGCCAGCAGGGCAAGAGGGGCGGCCAAAAACATTCAGTACTTC.

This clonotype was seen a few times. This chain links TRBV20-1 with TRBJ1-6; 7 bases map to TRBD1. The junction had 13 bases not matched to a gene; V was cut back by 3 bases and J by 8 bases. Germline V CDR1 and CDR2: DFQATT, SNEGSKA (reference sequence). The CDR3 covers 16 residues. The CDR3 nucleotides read TGCAGTGCTAGCCAAATCGGACAGGAGGGTTATTCACCCCTCCACTTT. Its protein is CSASQIGQEGYSPLHF.

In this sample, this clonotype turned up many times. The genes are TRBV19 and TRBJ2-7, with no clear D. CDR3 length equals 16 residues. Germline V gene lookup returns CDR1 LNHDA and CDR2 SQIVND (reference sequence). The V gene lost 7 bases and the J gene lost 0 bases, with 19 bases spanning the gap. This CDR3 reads CASNPPYDSDSYEQYF. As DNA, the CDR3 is TGTGCCAGTAACCCCCCCTATGACTCCGACTCCTACGAGCAGTACTTC.

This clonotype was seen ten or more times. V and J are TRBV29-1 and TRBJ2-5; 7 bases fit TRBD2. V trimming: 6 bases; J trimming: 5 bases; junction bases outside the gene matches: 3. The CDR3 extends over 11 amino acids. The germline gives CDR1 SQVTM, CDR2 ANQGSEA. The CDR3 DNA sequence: TGCAGCGTCCAACTAGCGGAGACCCAGTACTTC. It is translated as CSVQLAETQYF.

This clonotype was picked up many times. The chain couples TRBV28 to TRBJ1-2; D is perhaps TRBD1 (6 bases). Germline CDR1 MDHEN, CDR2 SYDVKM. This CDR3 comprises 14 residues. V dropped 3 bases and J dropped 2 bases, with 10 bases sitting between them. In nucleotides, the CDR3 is TGTGCCAGCAGTTTGACAGGTCCCAACTATGGCTACACCTTC. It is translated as CASSLTGPNYGYTF.

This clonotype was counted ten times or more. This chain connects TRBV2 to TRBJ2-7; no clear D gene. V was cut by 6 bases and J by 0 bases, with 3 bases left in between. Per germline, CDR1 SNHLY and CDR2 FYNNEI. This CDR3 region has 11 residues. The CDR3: CASRLSYEQYF. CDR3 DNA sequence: TGTGCCAGCAGACTCTCCTACGAGCAGTACTTC.

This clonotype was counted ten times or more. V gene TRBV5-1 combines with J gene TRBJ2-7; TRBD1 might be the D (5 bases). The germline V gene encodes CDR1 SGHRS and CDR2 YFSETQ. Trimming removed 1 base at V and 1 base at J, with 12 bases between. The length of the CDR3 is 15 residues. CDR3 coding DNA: TGCGCCAGCAGCTTGTCTGGGGCGGTATCCTACGAGCAGTACTTC. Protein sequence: CASSLSGAVSYEQYF.

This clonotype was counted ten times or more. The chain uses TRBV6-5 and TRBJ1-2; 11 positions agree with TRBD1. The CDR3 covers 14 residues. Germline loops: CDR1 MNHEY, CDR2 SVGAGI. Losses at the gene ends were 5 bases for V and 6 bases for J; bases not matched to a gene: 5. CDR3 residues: CASSRDRGGNGYTF. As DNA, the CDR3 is TGTGCCAGCAGTAGGGACAGGGGGGGGAATGGCTACACCTTC.

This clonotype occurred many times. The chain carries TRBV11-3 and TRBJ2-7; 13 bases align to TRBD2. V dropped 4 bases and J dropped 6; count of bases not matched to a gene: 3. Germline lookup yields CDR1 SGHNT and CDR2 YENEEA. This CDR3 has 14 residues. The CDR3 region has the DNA TGTGCCAGCAGCTCGCGGACTAGCGGGAGCGAGCAGTACTTC. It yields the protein CASSSRTSGSEQYF. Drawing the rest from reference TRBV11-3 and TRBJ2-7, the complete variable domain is EAGVVQSPRYKIIEKKQPVAFWCNPISGHNTLYWYLQNLGQGPELLIRYENEEAVDDSQLPKDRFSAERLKGVDSTLKIQPAELGDSAVYLCASSSRTSGSEQYFGPGTRLTVT.

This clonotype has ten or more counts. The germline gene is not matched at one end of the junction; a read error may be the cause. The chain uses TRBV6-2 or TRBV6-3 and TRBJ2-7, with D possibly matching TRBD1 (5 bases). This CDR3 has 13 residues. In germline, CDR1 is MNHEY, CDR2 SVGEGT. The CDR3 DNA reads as TGTGCCAGTATCGACAGATACTCCTACGGGCAGTACTTC. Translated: CASIDRYSYGQYF.

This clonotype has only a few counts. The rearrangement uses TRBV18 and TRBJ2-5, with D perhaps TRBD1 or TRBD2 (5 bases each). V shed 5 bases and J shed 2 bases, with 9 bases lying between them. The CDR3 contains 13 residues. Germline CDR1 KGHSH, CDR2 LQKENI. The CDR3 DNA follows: TGTGCCAGCTCATTGGGGGAACAAGAGACCCAGTACTTC. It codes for CASSLGEQETQYF.

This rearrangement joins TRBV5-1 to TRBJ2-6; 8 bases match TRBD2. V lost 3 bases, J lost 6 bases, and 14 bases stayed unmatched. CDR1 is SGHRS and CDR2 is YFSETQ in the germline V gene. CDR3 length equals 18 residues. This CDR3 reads CASSYLQRGPPEANVLTF. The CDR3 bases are TGCGCCAGCAGCTATCTACAGCGGGGGCCGCCTGAGGCCAACGTCCTGACTTTC. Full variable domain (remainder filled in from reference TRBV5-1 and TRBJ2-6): KAGVTQTPRYLIKTRGQQVTLSCSPISGHRSVSWYQQTPGQGLQFLFEYFSETQRNKGNFPGRFSGRQFSNSRSEMNVSTLELGDSALYLCASSYLQRGPPEANVLTFGAGSRLTVL.

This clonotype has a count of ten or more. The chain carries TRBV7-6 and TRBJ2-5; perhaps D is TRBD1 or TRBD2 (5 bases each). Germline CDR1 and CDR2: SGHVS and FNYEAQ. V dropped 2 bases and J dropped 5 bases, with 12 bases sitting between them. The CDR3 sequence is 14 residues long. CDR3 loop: CASSLSGGLETQYF. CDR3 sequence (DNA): TGTGCCAGCAGCTTAAGTGGGGGTTTGGAGACCCAGTACTTC.

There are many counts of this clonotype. The CDR3 DNA reads TGTGCCAGCACTCTGGGCCTGGGCCCCCAGCATTTT. This sequence encodes CASTLGLGPQHF. The V gene is TRBV6-1, the J gene TRBJ1-5; D remains ambiguous. The V end was cut by 7 bases, the J end by 10 bases, with 14 bases between. This CDR3 comprises 12 residues. CDR1 and CDR2 from the germline V gene are MNHNS and SASEGT.

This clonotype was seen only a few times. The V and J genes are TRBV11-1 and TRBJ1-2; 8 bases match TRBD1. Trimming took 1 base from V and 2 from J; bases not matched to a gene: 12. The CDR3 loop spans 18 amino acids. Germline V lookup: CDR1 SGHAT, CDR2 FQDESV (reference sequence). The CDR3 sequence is CASSLGVRRQGPNYGYTF. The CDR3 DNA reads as TGTGCCAGCAGCTTAGGCGTTCGAAGACAGGGGCCGAACTATGGCTACACCTTC.

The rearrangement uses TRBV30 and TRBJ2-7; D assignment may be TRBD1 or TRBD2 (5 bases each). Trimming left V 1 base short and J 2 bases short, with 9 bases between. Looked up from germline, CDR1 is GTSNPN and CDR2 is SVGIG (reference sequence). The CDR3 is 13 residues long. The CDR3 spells CAWSGDGPYEQYF. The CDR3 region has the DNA TGTGCCTGGAGTGGGGACGGGCCCTACGAGCAGTACTTC.

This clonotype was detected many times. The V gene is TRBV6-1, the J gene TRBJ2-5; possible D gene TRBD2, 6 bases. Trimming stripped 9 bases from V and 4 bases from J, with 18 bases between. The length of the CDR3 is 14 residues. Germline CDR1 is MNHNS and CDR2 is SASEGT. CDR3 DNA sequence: TGTGCCAGTTCCTCCCTGACTAGAGGAGAGACCCAGTACTTC. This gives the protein CASSSLTRGETQYF.

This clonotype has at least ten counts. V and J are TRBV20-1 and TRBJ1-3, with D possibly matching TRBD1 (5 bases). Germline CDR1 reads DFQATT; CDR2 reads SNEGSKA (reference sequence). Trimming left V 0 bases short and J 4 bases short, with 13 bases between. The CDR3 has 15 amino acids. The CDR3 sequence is CSAREARGTGNTIYF. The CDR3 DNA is TGCAGTGCTAGAGAGGCCAGAGGGACCGGAAACACCATATATTTT.

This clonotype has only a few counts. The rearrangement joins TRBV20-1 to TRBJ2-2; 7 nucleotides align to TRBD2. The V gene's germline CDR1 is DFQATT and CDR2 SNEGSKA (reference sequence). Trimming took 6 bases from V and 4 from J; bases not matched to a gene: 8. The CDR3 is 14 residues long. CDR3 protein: CSALKAGVTGELFF. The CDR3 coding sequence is TGCAGTGCCCTGAAGGCGGGGGTCACCGGGGAGCTGTTTTTT.

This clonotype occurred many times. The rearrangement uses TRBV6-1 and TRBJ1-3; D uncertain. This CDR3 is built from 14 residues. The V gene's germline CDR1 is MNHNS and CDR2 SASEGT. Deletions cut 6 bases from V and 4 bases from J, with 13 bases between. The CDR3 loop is CASRPGLSGNTIYF. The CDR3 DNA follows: TGTGCCAGCAGACCCGGCCTATCCGGAAACACCATATATTTT.

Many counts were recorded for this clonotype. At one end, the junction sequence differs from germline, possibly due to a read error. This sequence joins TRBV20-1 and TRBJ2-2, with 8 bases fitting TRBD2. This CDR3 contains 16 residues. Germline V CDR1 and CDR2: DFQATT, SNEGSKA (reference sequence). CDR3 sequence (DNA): TGCAGTGCTAGAGATCGGGAGGGATTGAACACCGGGGAGCTGCTTTTT. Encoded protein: CSARDREGLNTGELLF.

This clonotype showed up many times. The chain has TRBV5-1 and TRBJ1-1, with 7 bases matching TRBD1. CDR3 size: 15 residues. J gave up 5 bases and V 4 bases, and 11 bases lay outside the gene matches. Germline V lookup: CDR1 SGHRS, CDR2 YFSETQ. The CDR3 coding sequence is TGCGCCAGCAGCCCAGCAGGGGGAGGGGTGACTGAAGCTTTCTTT. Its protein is CASSPAGGGVTEAFF. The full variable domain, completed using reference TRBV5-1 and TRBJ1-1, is KAGVTQTPRYLIKTRGQQVTLSCSPISGHRSVSWYQQTPGQGLQFLFEYFSETQRNKGNFPGRFSGRQFSNSRSEMNVSTLELGDSALYLCASSPAGGGVTEAFFGQGTRLTVV.

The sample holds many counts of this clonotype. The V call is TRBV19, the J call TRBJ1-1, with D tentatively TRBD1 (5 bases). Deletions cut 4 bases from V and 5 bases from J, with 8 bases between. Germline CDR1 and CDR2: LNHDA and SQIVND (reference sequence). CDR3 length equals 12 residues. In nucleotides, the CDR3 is TGTGCCAGTAGTAGACAGAGAACTGAAGCTTTCTTT. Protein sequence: CASSRQRTEAFF.

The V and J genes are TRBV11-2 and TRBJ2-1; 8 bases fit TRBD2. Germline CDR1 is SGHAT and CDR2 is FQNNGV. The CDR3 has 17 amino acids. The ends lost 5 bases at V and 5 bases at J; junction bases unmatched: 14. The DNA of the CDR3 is TGTGCCAGCAGCCCAGATCGGTTAGCGGGGCCCCACAATGAGCAGTTCTTC. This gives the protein CASSPDRLAGPHNEQFF.

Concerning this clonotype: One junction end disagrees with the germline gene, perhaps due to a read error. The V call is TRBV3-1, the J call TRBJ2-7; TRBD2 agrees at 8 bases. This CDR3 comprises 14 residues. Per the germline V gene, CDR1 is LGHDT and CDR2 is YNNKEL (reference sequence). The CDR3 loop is CTSSPREGGYEQYF. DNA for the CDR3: TGTACCAGCAGCCCCCGGGAGGGGGGATACGAGCAGTACTTC.

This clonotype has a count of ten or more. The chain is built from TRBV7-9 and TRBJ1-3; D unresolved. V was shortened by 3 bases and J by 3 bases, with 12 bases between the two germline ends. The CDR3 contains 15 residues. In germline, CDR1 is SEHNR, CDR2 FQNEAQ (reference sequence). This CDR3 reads CASSFKLASGNTIYF. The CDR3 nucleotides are TGTGCCAGCAGCTTTAAATTGGCGAGTGGAAACACCATATATTTT.

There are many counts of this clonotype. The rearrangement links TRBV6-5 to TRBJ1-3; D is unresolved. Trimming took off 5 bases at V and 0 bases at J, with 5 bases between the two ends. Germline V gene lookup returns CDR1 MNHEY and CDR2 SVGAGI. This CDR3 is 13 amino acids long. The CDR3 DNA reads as TGTGCCAGCAGTCTAGTCTCTGGAAACACCATATATTTT. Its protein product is CASSLVSGNTIYF.

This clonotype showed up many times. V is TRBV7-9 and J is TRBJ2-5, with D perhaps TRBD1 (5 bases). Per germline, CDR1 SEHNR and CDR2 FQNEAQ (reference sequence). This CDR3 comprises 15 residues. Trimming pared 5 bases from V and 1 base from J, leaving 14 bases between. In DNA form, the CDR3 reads TGTGCCAGCAGCGCCAGACAGCAACCCCAAGAGACCCAGTACTTC. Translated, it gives CASSARQQPQETQYF.

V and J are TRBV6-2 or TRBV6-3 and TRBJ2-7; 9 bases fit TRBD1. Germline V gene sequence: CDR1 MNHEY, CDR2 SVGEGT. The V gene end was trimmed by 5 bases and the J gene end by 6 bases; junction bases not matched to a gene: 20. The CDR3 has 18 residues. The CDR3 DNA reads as TGTGCCAGCAGTCCCCTCAAATCTCTGCGGACAGGGGTTGGCGAGCAGTACTTC. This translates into CASSPLKSLRTGVGEQYF.